Shown below are 28 T cell receptor beta chains from a single sample sequenced in a study of blood T cell repertoires in COVID-19. Repertoires were generated with immunoSEQ multiplex PCR, while TCRdb's copy carries only in-frame clones and drops some. The sample includes 300,000 to 450,000 clones, around nine tenths of them seen just once. Specimen: PBMCs or T cells enriched from blood (not recorded which). These receptor sequences come from a woman younger than 30 who had recovered from COVID-19.

The J gene is TRBJ1-4, the V gene TRBV4-1; no definite D call. Germline CDR1 is MGHRA and CDR2 is YSYEKL. CDR3 length: 18 amino acids. Trimming took 5 bases from V and 0 from J, leaving 19 bases between them. As DNA, the CDR3 is TGCGCCAGCAGCGACCTCGCAGGCCCGAGTACAACTAATGAAAAACTGTTTTTT. Amino acids: CASSDLAGPSTTNEKLFF.

This chain joins TRBV9 and TRBJ1-5; D possibly corresponds to TRBD1 (5 bases). The CDR3 runs 16 residues. The V end was cut by 7 bases, the J end by 3 bases, with 20 bases between. Per germline, CDR1 SGDLS and CDR2 YYNGEE. The CDR3 nucleotides read TGTGCCAGCGCGGGGACCCGACTGATCCTCAATCAGCCCCAGCATTTT. This translates into CASAGTRLILNQPQHF.

The chain combines TRBV18 with TRBJ1-1; 8 bases agree with TRBD1. Germline V gene sequence: CDR1 KGHSH, CDR2 LQKENI. The CDR3 contains 12 residues. With 3 bases clipped from V and 11 bases from J, the junction kept 5 bases outside the gene matches. The CDR3 is CASSPYRGEAFF. The CDR3 nucleotides are TGTGCCAGCTCACCTTACAGGGGGGAGGCTTTCTTT.

The rearrangement links TRBV7-8 to TRBJ1-1; 9 nucleotides match TRBD1. Germline values: CDR1 SGHVS, CDR2 FQNEAQ. This CDR3 has 14 amino acids. The J segment lost 5 bases and the V segment lost 3 bases, leaving 4 bases of the junction unmatched. In DNA form, the CDR3 reads TGTGCCAGCAGCTTCGGACAGGGGAGGACTGAAGCTTTCTTT. Residues: CASSFGQGRTEAFF.

The chain joins TRBV5-5 to TRBJ1-3, with 9 bases identical to TRBD1. The CDR3 consists of 18 residues. From germline, CDR1 is SGHKS and CDR2 YYEKEE (reference sequence). Trimming removed 3 bases from V and 1 base from J; junction bases left unmatched: 11. The CDR3 DNA reads TGTGCCAGCAGCTCGACCCCGACAGGGGGTTTGTCTGGAAACACCATATATTTT. Its protein is CASSSTPTGGLSGNTIYF.

The chain has TRBV18 and TRBJ2-7, with TRBD2 matching over 9 bases. After removal of 3 bases from V and 1 base from J, the junction contained 7 bases not matched to a gene. The V gene's germline CDR1 is KGHSH and CDR2 LQKENI. This CDR3 region has 16 residues. The DNA for the CDR3 is TGTGCCAGCTCACCTTTGACTAGCGGTGATTCCTACGAGCAGTACTTC. This codes for CASSPLTSGDSYEQYF.

The chain has TRBV30 and TRBJ1-1; D possibly corresponds to TRBD1 (6 bases). V gave up 5 bases and J gave up 0 bases, with 16 bases separating them. The CDR3 extends over 15 amino acids. The germline CDR1 and CDR2 sequences are GTSNPN and SVGIG (reference sequence). The DNA for the CDR3 is TGTGCCTGGGGAAAGGGACAAAAGGTGAACACTGAAGCTTTCTTT. Translation gives CAWGKGQKVNTEAFF.

This clone has more than one count but fewer than ten. The V and J genes are TRBV6-1 and TRBJ2-7; no definite D call. The germline V gene has CDR1 MNHNS and CDR2 SASEGT. V was trimmed by 3 bases and J by 2 bases, leaving 8 bases between them. The CDR3 totals 13 residues. CDR3 nucleotide sequence: TGTGCCAGCAGTGAGCGATTCGCCTACGAGCAGTACTTC. Translation: CASSERFAYEQYF.

Points on this clone: The same CDR3 is also encoded by other DNA sequences in this sample. The chain uses TRBV27 and TRBJ1-6; TRBD1 matches at 8 bases. Germline assignment: CDR1 MNHEY and CDR2 SMNVEV (reference sequence). The CDR3 has 14 amino acids. J was trimmed by 4 bases and V by 7 bases; bases with no gene match: 3. The CDR3 sequence is CASNGQGYNSPLHF. In DNA, the CDR3 is TGTGCCAGCAATGGACAGGGATATAATTCACCCCTCCACTTT.

J is TRBJ1-1 and V is TRBV6-2 or TRBV6-3, with 8 nucleotides matching TRBD1. Per the germline V gene, CDR1 is MNHEY and CDR2 is SVGEGT. Trimming at V came to 0 bases and at J to 13 bases, leaving 13 bases not matched to a gene. The CDR3 is 15 amino acids. The CDR3 DNA is TGTGCCAGCAGTTACTCCGGGACAGGCGCCTTGAAGGGTTTCTTT. This encodes CASSYSGTGALKGFF.

The V call is TRBV19, the J call TRBJ1-5; TRBD1 might be the D (5 bases). CDR1 is LNHDA, CDR2 SQIVND, per germline (reference sequence). V dropped 6 bases and J dropped 1 base, with 13 bases sitting between them. This CDR3 contains 15 residues. The CDR3 region is CASSSGVLSNQPQHF. In nucleotides, the CDR3 is TGTGCCAGTAGCTCGGGGGTTCTGAGCAATCAGCCCCAGCATTTT.

The chain links TRBV28 to TRBJ2-7; 10 nucleotides agree with TRBD1. The CDR3 sequence is 14 residues long. The V gene end was trimmed by 5 bases and the J gene end by 4 bases; junction bases not matched to a gene: 5. Germline V gene data show CDR1 as MDHEN and CDR2 as SYDVKM. Written as DNA, the CDR3 is TGTGCCAGCAGTCCTCCGGACAGGGGGTACGAGCAGTACTTC. Translated: CASSPPDRGYEQYF.

The chain couples TRBV6-5 to TRBJ1-4; TRBD1 is a possible D gene (5 bases). Looked up from germline, CDR1 is MNHEY and CDR2 is SVGAGI. This CDR3 is built from 15 residues. V was shortened by 6 bases and J by 4 bases, with 15 bases between the two germline ends. The CDR3 bases are TGTGCCAGCAGAACAGGACCGGAGGGTAATGAAAAACTGTTTTTT. It is translated as CASRTGPEGNEKLFF.

In DNA form, the CDR3 reads TGTGCCAGCAGCTTAGTCCCCCGACTCTATGGCTACACCTTC. It encodes CASSLVPRLYGYTF. The chain employs TRBV11-2 and TRBJ1-2; no clear D. Deletions cut 1 base from V and 4 bases from J, with 10 bases between. Germline V gene lookup returns CDR1 SGHAT and CDR2 FQNNGV. This CDR3 is 14 amino acids long.

This clone was observed a single time. The same CDR3 also results from other DNA sequences found in this sample. The rearrangement uses TRBV18 and TRBJ1-1, with a tentative D call TRBD1 (5 bases). The CDR3 spans 13 residues. V lost 4 bases and J 1 base, leaving 7 bases between the germline ends. Germline V gene lookup returns CDR1 KGHSH and CDR2 LQKENI. The CDR3 reads CASSQDRNTEAFF. The CDR3 DNA reads as TGTGCCAGCTCACAAGACAGGAACACTGAAGCTTTCTTT.

The rearrangement links TRBV5-1 to TRBJ1-2; D remains unclear. CDR1 is SGHRS, CDR2 YFSETQ, per germline. Trimming took 4 bases from V and 2 from J, leaving 6 bases between them. CDR3 size: 12 residues. CDR3 DNA sequence: TGCGCCAGCAGCCCCTCCAACTATGGCTACACCTTC. It translates to CASSPSNYGYTF.

The chain is built from TRBV27 and TRBJ1-4, with D unclear. Germline V CDR1 and CDR2: MNHEY, SMNVEV (reference sequence). V was trimmed by 5 bases and J by 4 bases, leaving 17 bases between them. The CDR3 is made up of 16 amino acids. This CDR3 reads CASSPTKGSLNEKLFF. CDR3 DNA: TGTGCCAGCAGTCCCACTAAAGGGAGCCTTAATGAAAAACTGTTTTTT.

The rearrangement links TRBV4-1 to TRBJ1-2, with D possibly TRBD1 on 5 matching bases. V was pared by 0 bases and J by 3 bases, with 11 bases between. The V gene's germline CDR1 is MGHRA and CDR2 YSYEKL. The CDR3 loop spans 15 amino acids. CDR3: CASSQEGVPDYGYTF. The CDR3 DNA reads TGCGCCAGCAGCCAAGAAGGGGTGCCGGACTATGGCTACACCTTC.

V usage is TRBV9 and J usage is TRBJ1-1; D might be TRBD1 (6 bases). Germline loops: CDR1 SGDLS, CDR2 YYNGEE. The CDR3 runs to 14 residues. V gave up 5 bases and J gave up 1 base, with 12 bases separating them. CDR3 nucleotides: TGTGCCAGCAGAGCCGGGGGGGCGAACACTGAAGCTTTCTTT. Amino acids: CASRAGGANTEAFF.

V gene TRBV3-1 (or the pseudogene TRBV3-2) combines with J gene TRBJ2-1; 9 positions agree with TRBD2. Germline V gives CDR1 LGHDT, CDR2 YNNKEL (reference sequence). The CDR3 contains 15 residues. Losses at the gene ends were 5 bases for V and 2 bases for J; bases not matched to a gene: 4. DNA of the CDR3: TGTGCCAGCAGCTCAGCGGGGGGCGCCTACAATGAGCAGTTCTTC. This encodes CASSSAGGAYNEQFF.

J is TRBJ2-7 and V is TRBV6-1; the match to TRBD2 covers 7 bases. The germline gives CDR1 MNHNS, CDR2 SASEGT. The ends lost 1 base at V and 5 bases at J; junction bases unmatched: 5. The CDR3 loop spans 14 amino acids. CDR3 residues: CASSEERGGDEQYF. The CDR3 DNA is TGTGCCAGCAGTGAAGAGCGGGGCGGCGACGAGCAGTACTTC.

This clone has just one count. CDR3 sequence (DNA): TGTGCCAGCAGCTTGGCCGCGGGGACCTCTGAAGCTTTCTTT. Protein: CASSLAAGTSEAFF. The rearrangement joins TRBV5-4 to TRBJ1-1; a weak D match, TRBD1 (5 bases). Germline CDR1 is SGHNT and CDR2 is YYREEE (reference sequence). The CDR3 extends over 14 amino acids. With 0 bases removed from V and 6 bases from J, the gap between germline ends came to 12 bases.

The J gene is TRBJ2-2, the V gene TRBV11-3; 11 positions agree with TRBD2. CDR1 SGHNT and CDR2 YENEEA come from the germline V gene. After removal of 5 bases from V and 3 bases from J, the junction contained 11 bases not matched to a gene. The CDR3 length is 18 residues. The CDR3 DNA is TGTGCCAGCAGCCCTCCCGGACTAGCGGGTGCGGACACCGGGGAGCTGTTTTTT. It is translated as CASSPPGLAGADTGELFF.

The genes are TRBV5-4 and TRBJ2-7; tentatively, D is TRBD2 (5 bases). Looked up from germline, CDR1 is SGHNT and CDR2 is YYREEE (reference sequence). V lost 5 bases, J lost 5 bases, and 11 bases lay in between. There are 12 residues in the CDR3. CDR3 protein: CASSGGFDEQYF. CDR3 coding DNA: TGTGCCAGCAGTGGCGGGTTCGACGAGCAGTACTTC. The full variable domain, completed using reference TRBV5-4 and TRBJ2-7, is ETGVTQSPTHLIKTRGQQVTLRCSSQSGHNTVSWYQQALGQGPQFIFQYYREEENGRGNFPPRFSGLQFPNYSSELNVNALELDDSALYLCASSGGFDEQYFGPGTRLTVT.

This chain connects TRBV5-5 to TRBJ1-5; 8 bases line up with TRBD1. The CDR3 is 15 residues long. Germline trimming cut 4 bases from V and 3 bases from J; bases unmatched to any gene: 6. CDR1 is SGHKS and CDR2 is YYEKEE in the germline V gene (reference sequence). CDR3 sequence reads: CASSRQGLNNQPQHF. Written as DNA, the CDR3 is TGTGCCAGCAGCAGACAGGGGCTGAACAATCAGCCCCAGCATTTT.

This chain links TRBV6-5 with TRBJ2-7; D may be TRBD1 (6 bases). V was shortened by 4 bases and J by 1 base, with 8 bases between the two germline ends. The CDR3 runs to 13 residues. CDR1 and CDR2 from the germline V gene are MNHEY and SVGAGI. CDR3 coding DNA: TGTGCCAGCAGTTCACAGGGATCCTACGAGCAGTACTTC. It specifies CASSSQGSYEQYF.

This chain connects TRBV6-5 to TRBJ1-1, with D possibly TRBD1 on 6 matching bases. CDR1 is MNHEY and CDR2 is SVGAGI in the germline V gene. Trimming removed 7 bases at V and 11 bases at J, with 17 bases between. The CDR3 consists of 12 residues. The CDR3 region has the DNA TGTGCCAGCACCCTAGGGGGGGCACCGGCTTTCTTT. It translates to CASTLGGAPAFF.

The rearrangement links TRBV3-1 (or the pseudogene TRBV3-2) to TRBJ1-1, with a tentative D call TRBD1 (6 bases). Germline V gene data show CDR1 as LGHDT and CDR2 as YNNKEL (reference sequence). The V and J ends lost 5 bases and 3 bases respectively, with 13 bases between them. The CDR3 loop spans 14 amino acids. The CDR3 DNA is TGTGCCAGCAGCTCAATTGGACAGTACACTGAAGCTTTCTTT. Protein: CASSSIGQYTEAFF.